These 30 T cell receptor beta chains were all obtained from the same sample, sequenced in a study of blood T cell repertoires in COVID-19. The repertoire was sequenced with immunoSEQ multiplex PCR; TCRdb's copy has only in-frame clones and lacks some. The sample gives around 130,000 clones, about 84% of which show up once; more than 10% is in the top ten. The specimen sequenced was peripheral blood. These receptors were taken from a woman aged 55-70 years with acute or convalescent COVID-19.

The CDR3 loop reads CASSEPGNQPQHF. CDR3 DNA sequence: TGTGCCAGCAGTGAACCGGGCAATCAGCCCCAGCATTTT. The chain uses TRBV6-1 and TRBJ1-5; no clear D. Germline assignment: CDR1 MNHNS and CDR2 SASEGT. The CDR3 contains 13 residues. Trimming removed 2 bases from V and 2 bases from J, with 4 bases in between.

CDR3: CASSSGLVNEQFF. The DNA for the CDR3 is TGTGCCAGCAGTTCAGGCCTCGTCAATGAGCAGTTCTTC. J is TRBJ2-1 and V is TRBV28; D is uncertain. The CDR3 has 13 amino acids. The V gene lost 4 bases and the J gene lost 6 bases, with 10 bases spanning the gap. Per germline, CDR1 MDHEN and CDR2 SYDVKM.

V gene TRBV5-5 combines with J gene TRBJ2-1, with TRBD2 identical over 15 bases. The germline V gene encodes CDR1 SGHKS and CDR2 YYEKEE (reference sequence). The J segment lost 0 bases and the V segment lost 4 bases, leaving 8 bases of the junction unmatched. The CDR3 extends over 19 amino acids. This chain's CDR3 is CASSQGLAGGQLSYNEQFF. CDR3 coding DNA: TGTGCCAGCAGCCAGGGACTAGCGGGGGGACAGCTCTCCTACAATGAGCAGTTCTTC.

The chain combines TRBV10-1 with TRBJ2-3; tentatively, D is TRBD2 (5 bases). The CDR3 covers 13 residues. The ends were cut back, 8 bases at V and 6 bases at J, with 15 bases in the middle. Per the germline V gene, CDR1 is WNHNN and CDR2 is SYGVQD (reference sequence). CDR3 coding DNA: TGCGCCAGCTCTTGGAGGAAAGAGGATACGCAGTATTTT. Protein sequence: CASSWRKEDTQYF.

Notes on this clone: One end of the junction is discordant with germline, which a read error may explain. This sequence joins TRBV7-9 and TRBJ1-1; D is uncertain. There are 14 residues in the CDR3. Germline values: CDR1 SEHNR, CDR2 FQNEAQ (reference sequence). In DNA, the CDR3 is TGTGCCAGCACCTTACTTACTTTGAACACTGAAGCTTTCTTT. It translates to CASTLLTLNTEAFF.

J is TRBJ1-1 and V is TRBV3-1 (or the pseudogene TRBV3-2); D unclear. Deletions cut 4 bases from V and 6 bases from J, with 6 bases between. This CDR3 spans 11 amino acids. CDR1 is LGHDT, CDR2 YNNKEL, per germline (reference sequence). The DNA of the CDR3 is TGTGCCAGCAGCCGCCGGGCTGAAGCTTTCTTT. This encodes CASSRRAEAFF.

The chain recombines TRBV5-4 with TRBJ2-5; D may be TRBD2 (5 bases). The CDR3 extends over 15 amino acids. Germline V gene data show CDR1 as SGHNT and CDR2 as YYREEE (reference sequence). V dropped 5 bases and J dropped 5 bases, with 19 bases sitting between them. This chain's CDR3 is CASSLDPEEVETQYF. As DNA, the CDR3 is TGTGCCAGCAGTCTGGATCCTGAGGAGGTTGAGACCCAGTACTTC.

This clone was seen a few times. The chain is built from TRBV6-5 and TRBJ1-3; TRBD1 might be the D (5 bases). The CDR3 spans 14 residues. The germline CDR1 and CDR2 sequences are MNHEY and SVGAGI. Between the trimmed V and J ends, which lost 0 bases and 8 bases, there was a span of 11 bases. CDR3 coding DNA: TGTGCCAGCAGTTACTCCTTTAAGGGGTACACCATATATTTT. Translation: CASSYSFKGYTIYF.

The chain has TRBV19 and TRBJ2-1; possibly TRBD1 for D (8 bases). Germline V gene lookup returns CDR1 LNHDA and CDR2 SQIVND (reference sequence). Trimming took off 2 bases at V and 4 bases at J, with 15 bases between the two ends. The CDR3 is 16 residues long. CDR3: CASSIMGGTGYNEQFF. The CDR3 DNA reads TGTGCCAGTAGTATAATGGGAGGGACAGGATACAATGAGCAGTTCTTC.

The chain links TRBV4-1 to TRBJ1-3, with a tentative D call TRBD1 (6 bases). From germline, CDR1 is MGHRA and CDR2 YSYEKL. The V and J ends lost 2 bases and 4 bases respectively, with 12 bases between them. The CDR3 totals 15 residues. The CDR3 coding sequence is TGCGCCAGCAGCCAATTACAGGGTGCAGGAAACACCATATATTTT. It codes for CASSQLQGAGNTIYF.

The rearrangement joins TRBV6-5 to TRBJ1-2; perhaps TRBD1 as D (5 bases). Per the germline V gene, CDR1 is MNHEY and CDR2 is SVGAGI. The length of the CDR3 is 14 residues. The V gene lost 8 bases and the J gene lost 0 bases, with 13 bases spanning the gap. In DNA, the CDR3 is TGTGCCAGCTCGATGGGGCAGGCTAACTATGGCTACACCTTC. Translated: CASSMGQANYGYTF.

The chain links TRBV3-1 (or the pseudogene TRBV3-2) to TRBJ1-1; D gene ambiguous. The CDR3 runs to 14 residues. The V end lost 1 base, the J end lost 6 bases, and 12 bases lay between the germline ends. Germline assignment: CDR1 LGHDT and CDR2 YNNKEL (reference sequence). The CDR3 DNA sequence: TGTGCCAGCAGCCAAGCTCGTAGTGTACCTGAAGCTTTCTTT. It codes for CASSQARSVPEAFF.

The J gene is TRBJ1-4, the V gene TRBV5-1, with D unclear. The CDR3 is 14 residues long. V was shortened by 0 bases and J by 5 bases, with 8 bases between the two germline ends. From germline, CDR1 is SGHRS and CDR2 YFSETQ. CDR3 sequence (DNA): TGCGCCAGCAGCTTGGACAGCTTCAATGAAAAACTGTTTTTT. This gives the protein CASSLDSFNEKLFF. The whole variable domain, remainder taken from reference TRBV5-1 and TRBJ1-4, is KAGVTQTPRYLIKTRGQQVTLSCSPISGHRSVSWYQQTPGQGLQFLFEYFSETQRNKGNFPGRFSGRQFSNSRSEMNVSTLELGDSALYLCASSLDSFNEKLFFGSGTQLSVL.

For the CDR3, the DNA is TGTGCCAGCAGACGGGACTATGGCTACACCTTC. It is translated as CASRRDYGYTF. V usage is TRBV9 and J usage is TRBJ1-2, with no clear D. The V gene's germline CDR1 is SGDLS and CDR2 YYNGEE. V was cut by 5 bases and J by 3 bases, with 5 bases left in between. The CDR3 consists of 11 residues.

The chain couples TRBV7-8 to TRBJ1-5, with 7 nucleotides matching TRBD1. Germline V lookup: CDR1 SGHVS, CDR2 FQNEAQ. This CDR3 is 16 amino acids long. The trim removed 1 base at V and 5 bases at J, leaving 8 bases unmatched. Written as DNA, the CDR3 is TGTGCCAGCAGCTTAGGTGGGACAGCCACCTATCAGCCCCAGCATTTT. Amino acids: CASSLGGTATYQPQHF.

The CDR3, as DNA: TGTGCCAGTACCCTAGCGGGGGCCTACACCGGGGAGCTGTTTTTT. Its protein is CASTLAGAYTGELFF. The chain links TRBV19 to TRBJ2-2; 10 nucleotides agree with TRBD2. CDR1 is LNHDA, CDR2 SQIVND, per germline (reference sequence). The J segment lost 3 bases and the V segment lost 7 bases, leaving 5 bases of the junction unmatched. The CDR3 consists of 15 residues. The complete variable domain, with remaining parts taken from reference TRBV19 and TRBJ2-2, reads DGGITQSPKYLFRKEGQNVTLSCEQNLNHDAMYWYRQDPGQGLRLIYYSQIVNDFQKGDIAEGYSVSREKKESFPLTVTSAQKNPTAFYLCASTLAGAYTGELFFGEGSRLTVL.

The V call is TRBV18, the J call TRBJ1-1, with 10 bases that match TRBD1. There are 14 residues in the CDR3. Germline CDR1 KGHSH, CDR2 LQKENI. Trimming took 3 bases from V and 8 from J; bases not matched to a gene: 6. The CDR3 sequence: CASSPKTGGAEAFF. CDR3 nucleotide sequence: TGTGCCAGCTCACCGAAGACAGGGGGCGCCGAAGCTTTCTTT.

This clone came up a few times. V and J are TRBV12-5 and TRBJ1-2, with D maybe TRBD1 (6 bases). V was trimmed by 0 bases and J by 2 bases, leaving 19 bases between them. This CDR3 region has 18 residues. Germline CDR1 LGHNT, CDR2 FRNRAP. The CDR3 DNA is TGTGCTAGTGGTTTGGTACCAGGACAGTATCGGCTGAACTATGGCTACACCTTC. It yields the protein CASGLVPGQYRLNYGYTF.

The chain uses TRBV30 and TRBJ2-5; D remains ambiguous. CDR1 and CDR2 (germline): GTSNPN, SVGIG (reference sequence). V gave up 3 bases and J gave up 2 bases, with 10 bases separating them. This CDR3 is built from 13 residues. The DNA of the CDR3 is TGTGCCTGGAGCTCGAACTTTCAAGAGACCCAGTACTTC. Amino acids: CAWSSNFQETQYF.

V usage is TRBV15 and J usage is TRBJ2-2, with D possibly being TRBD1 (7 bases). Trimming stripped 5 bases from V and 1 base from J, with 14 bases between. This CDR3 region has 16 residues. The germline V gene encodes CDR1 LNHNV and CDR2 YYDKDF (reference sequence). The CDR3 protein is CATSPGGTVNTGELFF. The CDR3, as DNA: TGTGCCACCAGCCCAGGGGGGACAGTGAACACCGGGGAGCTGTTTTTT.

The chain uses TRBV5-4 and TRBJ2-3; 8 positions match TRBD1. There are 16 residues in the CDR3. V gave up 5 bases and J gave up 0 bases; unmatched junction bases: 8. The germline gives CDR1 SGHNT, CDR2 YYREEE (reference sequence). The CDR3 DNA reads as TGTGCCAGCAGACCAAGACAGGGGCCGAGCACAGATACGCAGTATTTT. Amino acid sequence: CASRPRQGPSTDTQYF.

The genes are TRBV18 and TRBJ1-4; D unresolved. The CDR3 is 13 residues long. Germline V lookup: CDR1 KGHSH, CDR2 LQKENI. V lost 4 bases and J lost 4, with 7 bases in between. The CDR3 reads CASSQRSNEKLFF. CDR3 in DNA: TGTGCCAGCTCACAACGTAGTAATGAAAAACTGTTTTTT.

The V and J genes are TRBV5-1 and TRBJ2-3; no clear D gene. The germline V and J ends were trimmed by 4 bases and 0 bases, with 3 bases remaining between them. This CDR3 has 12 residues. Looked up from germline, CDR1 is SGHRS and CDR2 is YFSETQ. The CDR3 is CASSRSTDTQYF. For the CDR3, the DNA is TGCGCCAGCAGCCGTAGCACAGATACGCAGTATTTT.

This clone was observed a handful of times. This sequence joins TRBV5-5 and TRBJ2-3; 13 nucleotides align to TRBD2. Per germline, CDR1 SGHKS and CDR2 YYEKEE (reference sequence). Trimming removed 4 bases from V and 9 bases from J; junction bases left unmatched: 23. The length of the CDR3 is 20 residues. The DNA of the CDR3 is TGTGCCAGCAGCGCACCTCCGGGACTAGCGGGGCGCCCTCACGGGGGGACGCAGTATTTT. Translation gives CASSAPPGLAGRPHGGTQYF.

V gene TRBV19 combines with J gene TRBJ2-2; TRBD2 matches 11 bases. Trimming took 4 bases from V and 4 from J; bases not matched to a gene: 5. From germline, CDR1 is LNHDA and CDR2 SQIVND (reference sequence). The CDR3 has 16 amino acids. The CDR3 sequence: CASSKTSGGFTGELFF. The CDR3 DNA reads as TGTGCCAGTAGTAAAACTAGCGGGGGCTTCACCGGGGAGCTGTTTTTT.

J is TRBJ2-7 and V is TRBV11-2; tentatively, D is TRBD2 (7 bases). This CDR3 is 15 amino acids long. Trimming cost V 2 bases and J 2 bases, with 13 bases left between them. Germline V gives CDR1 SGHAT, CDR2 FQNNGV. Here the CDR3 reads CASSLRGGGTYEQYF. DNA for the CDR3: TGTGCCAGCAGCTTAAGGGGCGGGGGCACCTACGAGCAGTACTTC.

The rearrangement joins TRBV19 to TRBJ2-6; TRBD1 is a possible D gene (6 bases). Per germline, CDR1 LNHDA and CDR2 SQIVND (reference sequence). The CDR3 loop spans 16 amino acids. V was clipped by 5 bases and J by 0 bases, with 11 bases between them. The CDR3 nucleotides are TGTGCCAGTAGTCCGACAGGTAGCTCTGGGGCCAACGTCCTGACTTTC. Amino acids: CASSPTGSSGANVLTF.

J is TRBJ2-3 and V is TRBV3-1 (or the pseudogene TRBV3-2); tentatively, D is TRBD2 (6 bases). Deletions cut 0 bases from V and 6 bases from J, with 13 bases between. CDR3 length: 15 residues. The germline gives CDR1 LGHDT, CDR2 YNNKEL (reference sequence). In DNA form, the CDR3 reads TGTGCCAGCAGCCAAGACGGAGGGAGCGACGATACGCAGTATTTT. Amino acid sequence: CASSQDGGSDDTQYF.

The chain employs TRBV10-1 and TRBJ2-1; D gene unclear. Germline assignment: CDR1 WNHNN and CDR2 SYGVQD (reference sequence). The CDR3 has 14 amino acids. V lost 4 bases to trimming and J lost 7 bases, with 14 bases between them. This CDR3 reads CASSGAPPGNEQFF. As DNA, the CDR3 is TGCGCCAGCAGTGGTGCCCCCCCCGGGAATGAGCAGTTCTTC.

This chain joins TRBV7-9 and TRBJ1-2; D possibly corresponds to TRBD1 (5 bases). This CDR3 is 14 amino acids long. The V gene's germline CDR1 is SEHNR and CDR2 FQNEAQ (reference sequence). Trimming removed 8 bases from V and 4 bases from J, with 17 bases in between. CDR3 DNA sequence: TGTGCCAGCCGATCGACGGGACTCTCCTATGGCTACACCTTC. It encodes CASRSTGLSYGYTF.